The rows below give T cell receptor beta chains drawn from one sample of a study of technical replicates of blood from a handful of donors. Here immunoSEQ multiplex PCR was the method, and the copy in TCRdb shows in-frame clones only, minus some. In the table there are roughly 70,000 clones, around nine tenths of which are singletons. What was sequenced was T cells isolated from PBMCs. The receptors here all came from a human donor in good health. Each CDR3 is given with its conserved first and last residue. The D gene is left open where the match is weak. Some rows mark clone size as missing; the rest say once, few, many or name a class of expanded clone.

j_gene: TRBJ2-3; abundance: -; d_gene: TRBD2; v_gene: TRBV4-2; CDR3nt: TGTGCCAGCAGCCAAGATTATTTAGCGGGAGGCACAGATACGCAGTATTTT; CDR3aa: CASSQDYLAGGTDTQYF
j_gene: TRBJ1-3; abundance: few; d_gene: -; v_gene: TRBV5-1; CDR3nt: TGCGCCAGCACCTACGGAAACACCATATATTTT; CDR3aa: CASTYGNTIYF
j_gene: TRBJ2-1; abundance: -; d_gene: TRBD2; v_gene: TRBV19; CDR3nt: TGTGCCAGTAGGGGAGCGGGAGGGGTTAATGAGCAGTTCTTC; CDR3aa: CASRGAGGVNEQFF
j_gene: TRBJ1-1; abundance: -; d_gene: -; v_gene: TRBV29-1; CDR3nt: TGCAGCGTTGCCGGGGTGGAAGTCACTGAAGCTTTCTTT; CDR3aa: CSVAGVEVTEAFF
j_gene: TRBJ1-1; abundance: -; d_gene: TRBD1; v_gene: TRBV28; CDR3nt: TGTGCCAGCAGTTTTTCAGGGGGCATTGAAGCTTTCTTT; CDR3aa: CASSFSGGIEAFF
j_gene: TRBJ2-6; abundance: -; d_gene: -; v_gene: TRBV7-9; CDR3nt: TGTGCCAGCAGCTTACTAAAGGGGGCTGGGGCCAACGTCCTGACTTTC; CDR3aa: CASSLLKGAGANVLTF
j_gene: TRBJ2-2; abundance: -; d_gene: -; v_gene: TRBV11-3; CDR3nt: TGTGCCAGCAGCTTAGGCCTATGGAGGGACACCGGGGAGCTGTTTTTT; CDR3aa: CASSLGLWRDTGELFF
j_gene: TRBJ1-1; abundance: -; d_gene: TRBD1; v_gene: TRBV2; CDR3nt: TGTGCCAGCTACCAGGGGGGCACTGAAGCTTTCTTT; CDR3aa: CASYQGGTEAFF
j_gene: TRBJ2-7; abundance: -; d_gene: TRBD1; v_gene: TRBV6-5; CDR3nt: TGTGCCAGCAGCCCCCCCGGGACAGGGACCTACGAGCAGTACTTC; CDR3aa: CASSPPGTGTYEQYF
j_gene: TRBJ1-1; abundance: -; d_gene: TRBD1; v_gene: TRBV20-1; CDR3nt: TGCACCCTGACAGGGACGACTGAAGCTTTCTTT; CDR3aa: CTLTGTTEAFF
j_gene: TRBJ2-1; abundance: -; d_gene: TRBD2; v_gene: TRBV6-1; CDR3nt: TGTGCCAGCAGTGGATCCCCGGGACTAGCGGTAAATGAGCAGTTCTTC; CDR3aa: CASSGSPGLAVNEQFF
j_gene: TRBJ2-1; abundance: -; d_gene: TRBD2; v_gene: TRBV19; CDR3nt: TGTGCCAGTAGTATAGTAGGGACTAGCGCCTACAATGAGCAGTTCTTC; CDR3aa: CASSIVGTSAYNEQFF
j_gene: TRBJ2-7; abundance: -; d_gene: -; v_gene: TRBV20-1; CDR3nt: TGCAGCCGTTACTTGATCTACGAGCAGTACTTC; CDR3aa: CSRYLIYEQYF
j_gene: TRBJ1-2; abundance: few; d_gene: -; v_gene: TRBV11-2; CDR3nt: TGTGCCAGCAGCTTAGATCTGGGCTCGAACTATGGCTACACCTTC; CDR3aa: CASSLDLGSNYGYTF
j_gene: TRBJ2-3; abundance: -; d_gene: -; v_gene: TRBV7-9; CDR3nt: TGTGCCAGCAGCTTATGGGGGCCCGAGGATACGCAGTATTTT; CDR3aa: CASSLWGPEDTQYF
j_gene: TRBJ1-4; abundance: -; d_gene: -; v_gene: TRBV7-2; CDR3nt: TGTGCCAGCAGGCAACGGGACACCTCTAATGAAAAACTGTTTTTT; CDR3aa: CASRQRDTSNEKLFF
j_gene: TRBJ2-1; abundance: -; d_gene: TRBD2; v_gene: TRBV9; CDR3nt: TGTGCCAGCAGCGTAGCCGGGACTAATAGTGAGCAGTTCTTC; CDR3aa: CASSVAGTNSEQFF
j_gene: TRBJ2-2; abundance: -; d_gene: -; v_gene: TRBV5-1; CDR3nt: TGCGCCAGCAGCTCGGGGGTAACGAACCCCGCCGGGGAGCTGTTTTTT; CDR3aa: CASSSGVTNPAGELFF
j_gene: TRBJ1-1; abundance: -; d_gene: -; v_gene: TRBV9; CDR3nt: TGTGCCAGCAGCGACCGAAGGGAGACGAACACTGAAGCTTTCTTT; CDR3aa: CASSDRRETNTEAFF
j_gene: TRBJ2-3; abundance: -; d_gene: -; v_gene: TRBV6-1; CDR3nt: TGTGCCAGCCAATTAGCGAGCACAGATACGCAGTATTTT; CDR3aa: CASQLASTDTQYF
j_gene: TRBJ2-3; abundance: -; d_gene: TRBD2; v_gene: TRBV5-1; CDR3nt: TGCGCCAGCAGCTTGCGGGCGGGAGATAGCGCAGATACGCAGTATTTT; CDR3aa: CASSLRAGDSADTQYF
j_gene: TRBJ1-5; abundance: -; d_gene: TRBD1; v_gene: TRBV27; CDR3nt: TGTGCCAGCAAAGGGACAGGGGGCTTCAATCAGCCCCAGCATTTT; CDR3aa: CASKGTGGFNQPQHF
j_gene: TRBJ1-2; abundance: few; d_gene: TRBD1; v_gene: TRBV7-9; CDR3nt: TGTGCCAGCAGCCGGACAGGGAGTGGCTACACCTTC; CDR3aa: CASSRTGSGYTF
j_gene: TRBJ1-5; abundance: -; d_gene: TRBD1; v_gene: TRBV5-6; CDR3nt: TGTGCCAGCAGCTTGCGGGACAGGGGGAATCAGCCCCAGCATTTT; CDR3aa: CASSLRDRGNQPQHF
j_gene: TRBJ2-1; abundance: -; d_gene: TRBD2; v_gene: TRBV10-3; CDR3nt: TGTGCCATCAGCGATACTAGCGGGAGGCCGGATGAGCAGTTCTTC; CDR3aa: CAISDTSGRPDEQFF
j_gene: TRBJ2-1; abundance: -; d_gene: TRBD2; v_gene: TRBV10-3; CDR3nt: TGTGCCATCAGTGGCTCCGGGACTAGCGGGATCTATGAGCAGTTCTTC; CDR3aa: CAISGSGTSGIYEQFF
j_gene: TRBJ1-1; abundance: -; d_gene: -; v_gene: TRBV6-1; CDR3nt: TGTGCCAGCGGCGGGGGTCTCACTGAAGCTTTCTTT; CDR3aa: CASGGGLTEAFF
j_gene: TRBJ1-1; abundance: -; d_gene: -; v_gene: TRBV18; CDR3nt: TGTGCCAGCTCACTAGAGACAGGGAACACTGAAGCTTTCTTT; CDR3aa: CASSLETGNTEAFF
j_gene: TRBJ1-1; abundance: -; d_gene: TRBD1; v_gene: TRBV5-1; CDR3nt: TGCGCCAGCAGCTTCAAAGGGACAGTGGACACTGAAGCTTTCTTT; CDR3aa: CASSFKGTVDTEAFF
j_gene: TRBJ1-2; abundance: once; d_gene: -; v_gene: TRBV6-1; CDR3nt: TGTGCCAGCAGTGAATCAGGAGGGGACGGAACTAACTATGGCTACACCTTC; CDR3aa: CASSESGGDGTNYGYTF
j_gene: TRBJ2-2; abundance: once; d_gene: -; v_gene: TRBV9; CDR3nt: TGTGCCAGCAGCGTAGGGCTGCTCAGCGGGGAGCTGTTTTTT; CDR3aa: CASSVGLLSGELFF
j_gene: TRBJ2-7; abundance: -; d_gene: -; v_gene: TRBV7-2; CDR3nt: TGTGCCAGCAGCCTACTTTACGAGCAGTACTTC; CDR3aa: CASSLLYEQYF
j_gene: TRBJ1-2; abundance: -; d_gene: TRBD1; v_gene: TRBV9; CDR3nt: TGTGCCAGCAGCCGATTCTGGACAGGGGATATGGTTAACTATGGCTACACCTTC; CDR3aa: CASSRFWTGDMVNYGYTF
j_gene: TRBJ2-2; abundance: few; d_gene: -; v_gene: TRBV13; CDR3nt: TGTGCCACAACGGGGGCCGGGGAGCTGTTTTTT; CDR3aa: CATTGAGELFF
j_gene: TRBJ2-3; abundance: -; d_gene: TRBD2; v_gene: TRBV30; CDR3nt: TGTGCCTGGGGACTAGCGGGAGGGACAGATACGCAGTATTTT; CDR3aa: CAWGLAGGTDTQYF
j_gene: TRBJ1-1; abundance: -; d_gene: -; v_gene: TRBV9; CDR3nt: TGTGCCAGCAGCCCGTGGAACACTGAAGCTTTCTTT; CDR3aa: CASSPWNTEAFF
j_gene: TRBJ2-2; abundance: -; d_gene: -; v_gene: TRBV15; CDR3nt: TGTGCCACCAGAACAGGGTATCAAGAAACCGGGGAGCTGTTTTTT; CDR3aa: CATRTGYQETGELFF
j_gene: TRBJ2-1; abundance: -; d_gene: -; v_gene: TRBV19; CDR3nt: TGTGCCAGTAGTAGAAGCGTATCCTACAATGAGCAGTTCTTC; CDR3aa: CASSRSVSYNEQFF